This T cell receptor beta chain was sequenced during a study of blood T cells in healthy people across ages. In this sample, this clonotype turned up once. With a J-beta primer mix and a sample-barcoded 5' primer, a second PCR ran about 7 to 12 cycles. TCRdb recomputed calls from the 5' RACE reads with MiXCR, one row per CDR3 protein. The table has 780,000 or so distinct CDR3 sequences, around 25% seen once. The same data also contributed to another study, on T cells of mothers and their children.

Input material: blood. The TCR sequence derives from a boy younger than 18 in good health.

The CDR3 bases are TGTGCCAGCAGCGCCCGGGGTTACAGGGGAGAGACCCAGTACTTC. It translates to CASSARGYRGETQYF. The chain recombines TRBV7-8 with TRBJ2-5, with 7 bases matching TRBD1. The CDR3 sequence is 15 residues long. The ends lost 5 bases at V and 4 bases at J; junction bases unmatched: 10. Germline-derived CDR1 and CDR2 are SGHVS and FQNEAQ.